Here is one T cell receptor (beta chain) with its context. What it recognizes is unknown. TCRdb analysed the reads with MiXCR anew, one entry per CDR3 protein. The sample lists some 160,000 distinct CDR3 sequences; over 15% were seen once. This sample is part of a study of T cell repertoires in cytomegalovirus infection. At the level of the study: Indications of both CMV infection and matching HLA type were provided by public TCR beta signatures. Study-wide results and caveats: It was HLA-C-restricted CMV-specific TCR beta clonotypes that dominated the response ex vivo. The study identified carriers of CMV plus the relevant HLA from cumulative public TCR beta family frequency.

Germline CDR1 and CDR2: MDHEN and SYDVKM. V lost 10 bases and J 1 base, leaving 14 bases between the germline ends. The CDR3 loop spans 13 amino acids. The TCR sequence derives from a human donor in good health (CMV status not recorded). Some clones in this sample may be carry-over from other donors' samples. The V and J genes are TRBV28 and TRBJ2-7; D gene uncertain. The sequenced sample was CD8+ T cells from PBMCs. CDR3 bases: TGTGCCATTTCAGAAGGTTTTTCCTACGAGCAGTACTTC. Translating it yields CAISEGFSYEQYF. Based on the CDR3 plus reference TRBV28 and TRBJ2-7, the full variable domain is DVKVTQSSRYLVKRTGEKVFLECVQDMDHENMFWYRQDPGLGLRLIYFSYDVKMKEKGDIPEGYSVSREKKERFSLILESASTNQTSMYLCAISEGFSYEQYFGPGTRLTVT.